This T cell receptor beta chain was obtained from a study of beta chain features in type 1 diabetes. The CDR3 covers 11 residues. Expressed TCRB transcripts were sequenced because the isolated RNA had all been reverse transcribed beforehand. Measured with immunoSEQ multiplex PCR; TCRdb has only the in-frame clones, and not every one. The sample has around 430,000 clones; roughly 30% are singletons. The clonotype originates from a man aged 18 to 35 in good health. Sequenced: naive CD4+ T cells from blood. The rearrangement joins TRBV21-1 to TRBJ2-7; TRBD2 was called by the table and not checked on the DNA. TRBV21-1 is a documented pseudogene. The CDR3 DNA reads TGTGCCATCCCTCTGTGCTACGAGCAGTACTTC. Protein sequence: CAIPLCYEQYF.